The clone carrying this T cell receptor beta chain turned up a few times. Its cognate antigen is unknown. This entry belongs to a study of CD8 T cells in ankylosing spondylitis. Study-wide results and caveats: One TCR beta motif, made up of roughly 8 highly homologous variants, appeared characteristic of ankylosing spondylitis blood.

Quantitative 5'-RACE with molecular barcodes produced the TCR beta libraries. TCRdb fed the 5' RACE reads into MiXCR, producing one record per CDR3 protein. This table holds approximately 300,000 distinct CDR3 sequences, under 25% found once. The CDR3 runs 17 residues. The ends were cut back, 0 bases at V and 1 base at J, with 16 bases in the middle. Germline V lookup: CDR1 SGHKS, CDR2 YYEKEE (reference sequence). The sequenced material came from blood, either unsorted or a sorted T cell fraction (not recorded which). The V and J genes are TRBV5-5 and TRBJ1-1; possibly TRBD1 for D (5 bases). This clonotype was sampled from a female donor with ankylosing spondylitis or in good health (not recorded which). CDR3 sequence reads: CASSLGFGGSRNTEAFF. Here the CDR3 DNA reads TGTGCCAGCAGCTTGGGCTTCGGGGGTTCAAGGAACACTGAAGCTTTCTTT.